Each of the 23 T cell receptor beta chains below was sequenced from the same sample in a study of T-cell reconstitution after alpha-beta-depleted transplantation in children. Preparing the TCRbeta library involved the use of unique molecular identifiers. TCRdb analysed the PCR reads with MiXCR anew, one entry per CDR3 protein. This table holds around 360,000 distinct CDR3 sequences, about a tenth found once. Sequenced here: PBMCs from the stem cell graft donor, sampled from the stem cell graft. Source of these receptors: a human donor who donated a stem cell graft to a child with acute lymphoblastic leukemia.

This clonotype has more than one count but fewer than ten. The V and J genes are TRBV7-2 and TRBJ2-5; D unresolved. This CDR3 has 17 amino acids. Germline CDR1 is SGHTA and CDR2 is FQGNSA. V was shortened by 1 base and J by 5 bases, with 20 bases between the two germline ends. The CDR3 bases are TGTGCCAGCAGCTTAGGTCCCTTAGCAGACGGACGGGAGACCCAGTACTTC. This codes for CASSLGPLADGRETQYF.

This chain joins TRBV15 and TRBJ2-1; the match to TRBD2 covers 9 bases. With 5 bases clipped from V and 7 bases from J, the junction kept 9 bases outside the gene matches. CDR3 length: 15 residues. Per germline, CDR1 LNHNV and CDR2 YYDKDF (reference sequence). As DNA, the CDR3 is TGTGCCACCAGCCCCACCGGGACTAGCCTTAATGAGCAGTTCTTC. This sequence encodes CATSPTGTSLNEQFF.

There are many counts of this clonotype. The chain has TRBV29-1 and TRBJ1-5, with D uncertain. This CDR3 region has 12 residues. Germline loops: CDR1 SQVTM, CDR2 ANQGSEA. V lost 4 bases, J lost 4 bases, and 8 bases lay in between. The CDR3 is CSVAGQNQPQHF. The CDR3 DNA sequence: TGCAGCGTTGCTGGCCAGAATCAGCCCCAGCATTTT.

This clonotype was seen only a few times. The V and J genes are TRBV5-4 and TRBJ2-7; D is unclear. The CDR3 has 15 residues. Germline V gene sequence: CDR1 SGHNT, CDR2 YYREEE (reference sequence). V was cut by 2 bases and J by 1 base, with 13 bases left in between. As DNA, the CDR3 is TGTGCCAGCAGCTTCCCGGTGGGCCCTTCCTACGAGCAGTACTTC. It codes for CASSFPVGPSYEQYF.

The chain recombines TRBV5-1 with TRBJ2-5; 8 bases match TRBD1. Looked up from germline, CDR1 is SGHRS and CDR2 is YFSETQ. Trimming removed 3 bases from V and 5 bases from J; junction bases left unmatched: 6. There are 14 residues in the CDR3. CDR3 coding DNA: TGCGCCAGCAGCTGGGGGACAGGAGGGGAGACCCAGTACTTC. It encodes CASSWGTGGETQYF.

The gene calls are TRBV12-3 or TRBV12-4 and TRBJ1-1, with D possibly matching TRBD1 (6 bases). This CDR3 is built from 15 residues. V lost 3 bases and J lost 1, with 12 bases in between. CDR3 residues: CASSFAGARNTEAFF. Written as DNA, the CDR3 is TGTGCCAGCAGTTTCGCGGGGGCTAGGAACACTGAAGCTTTCTTT.

This clonotype was seen only a few times. This chain connects TRBV7-2 to TRBJ2-5; possibly TRBD1 for D (5 bases). This CDR3 is built from 13 residues. Germline V CDR1 and CDR2: SGHTA, FQGNSA. Trimming cost V 5 bases and J 2 bases, with 9 bases left between them. The CDR3 reads CASSRQSQETQYF. The CDR3, as DNA: TGTGCCAGCAGCCGACAGAGTCAAGAGACCCAGTACTTC.

This CDR3 is CASSLLRETQYF. Written as DNA, the CDR3 is TGTGCCAGCAGTTTGCTAAGGGAGACCCAGTACTTC. The V call is TRBV28, the J call TRBJ2-5; no clear D. Deletions cut 3 bases from V and 5 bases from J, with 7 bases between. The CDR3 extends over 12 amino acids. The germline V gene encodes CDR1 MDHEN and CDR2 SYDVKM.

This clonotype has more than one count but fewer than ten. This sequence joins TRBV12-3 or TRBV12-4 and TRBJ2-1, with D tentatively TRBD1 (6 bases). V was cut by 5 bases and J by 9 bases, with 11 bases left in between. The CDR3 is 12 amino acids. As DNA, the CDR3 is TGTGCCAGCAGTCCGACAGGCGCTGAGCAGTTCTTC. It encodes CASSPTGAEQFF.

This chain links TRBV19 with TRBJ2-7; 8 positions match TRBD1. This CDR3 region has 12 residues. Per the germline V gene, CDR1 is LNHDA and CDR2 is SQIVND (reference sequence). Unmatched junction bases numbered 1, after V lost 4 bases and J lost 5 bases. The CDR3 protein is CASSTRGHEQYF. As DNA, the CDR3 is TGTGCCAGTAGTACCAGGGGGCACGAGCAGTACTTC. Full variable domain (missing parts from reference TRBV19 and TRBJ2-7): DGGITQSPKYLFRKEGQNVTLSCEQNLNHDAMYWYRQDPGQGLRLIYYSQIVNDFQKGDIAEGYSVSREKKESFPLTVTSAQKNPTAFYLCASSTRGHEQYFGPGTRLTVT.

This clonotype was counted between two and nine times. This chain joins TRBV6-1 and TRBJ2-2; possibly TRBD1 for D (6 bases). Trimming took 8 bases from V and 1 from J, leaving 11 bases between them. Germline V lookup: CDR1 MNHNS, CDR2 SASEGT. There are 14 residues in the CDR3. CDR3 sequence: CASEGHMNTGELFF. CDR3 nucleotide sequence: TGTGCCAGCGAGGGACATATGAACACCGGGGAGCTGTTTTTT.

V usage is TRBV28 and J usage is TRBJ2-7; perhaps TRBD1 as D (6 bases). This CDR3 is built from 13 residues. The ends were cut back, 5 bases at V and 3 bases at J, with 11 bases in the middle. The germline V gene encodes CDR1 MDHEN and CDR2 SYDVKM. In DNA, the CDR3 is TGTGCCAGCAGTCCGGGACACCACTACGAGCAGTACTTC. It encodes CASSPGHHYEQYF. Full variable domain (rest looked up from reference TRBV28 and TRBJ2-7): DVKVTQSSRYLVKRTGEKVFLECVQDMDHENMFWYRQDPGLGLRLIYFSYDVKMKEKGDIPEGYSVSREKKERFSLILESASTNQTSMYLCASSPGHHYEQYFGPGTRLTVT.

This clonotype was counted many times. The V gene is TRBV7-9, the J gene TRBJ2-7; TRBD2 is a possible D gene (6 bases). CDR3 length equals 14 residues. Germline CDR1 SEHNR, CDR2 FQNEAQ (reference sequence). V was trimmed by 5 bases and J by 3 bases, leaving 14 bases between them. CDR3 sequence reads: CASSTSSPLYEQYF. DNA of the CDR3: TGTGCCAGCAGCACTAGCTCCCCACTCTACGAGCAGTACTTC.

This clonotype was counted only a few times. This chain connects TRBV29-1 to TRBJ1-4; D gene unclear. V was shortened by 4 bases and J by 6 bases, with 12 bases between the two germline ends. CDR1 and CDR2 (germline): SQVTM, ANQGSEA. The CDR3 is 13 residues long. The CDR3 DNA reads TGCAGCGTTGTTGGGTTGGTGGATGAAAAACTGTTTTTT. Translated, it gives CSVVGLVDEKLFF.

The V gene is TRBV29-1, the J gene TRBJ2-5; D remains unclear. The CDR3 is made up of 11 amino acids. V gave up 4 bases and J gave up 4 bases, with 7 bases separating them. The germline CDR1 and CDR2 sequences are SQVTM and ANQGSEA. CDR3 bases: TGCAGCGTTGGCACCCTAGAGACCCAGTACTTC. Translated: CSVGTLETQYF.

This clonotype was picked up many times. The chain recombines TRBV3-1 with TRBJ2-7; D may correspond to TRBD1 or TRBD2 (5 bases each). Per the germline V gene, CDR1 is LGHDT and CDR2 is YNNKEL (reference sequence). The CDR3 totals 15 residues. V lost 2 bases, J lost 3 bases, and 14 bases lay in between. CDR3: CASSQTPGRRYEQYF. The DNA for the CDR3 is TGTGCCAGCAGCCAAACTCCGGGACGACGCTACGAGCAGTACTTC.

This clonotype has a handful of counts. The chain carries TRBV28 and TRBJ2-3; 7 bases line up with TRBD1. Germline V gene lookup returns CDR1 MDHEN and CDR2 SYDVKM. There are 15 residues in the CDR3. V lost 4 bases to trimming and J lost 3 bases; unmatched junction nucleotides: 7. CDR3 coding DNA: TGTGCCAGCAGTTCCCCCCGACAGGGTACAGATACGCAGTATTTT. This codes for CASSSPRQGTDTQYF.

This clonotype was seen a handful of times. This chain connects TRBV10-3 to TRBJ2-1; 8 bases align to TRBD2. Germline-derived CDR1 and CDR2 are ENHRY and SYGVKD. CDR3 length: 15 amino acids. The V segment lost 2 bases and the J segment 2 bases; nucleotides outside the gene matches: 2. CDR3 coding DNA: TGTGCCATCAGTGAGAGCGGGAGTGCCTACAATGAGCAGTTCTTC. It is translated as CAISESGSAYNEQFF.

This clonotype has a handful of counts. This chain joins TRBV5-1 and TRBJ2-3; D perhaps matches TRBD1 (6 bases). V was shortened by 1 base and J by 3 bases, with 12 bases between the two germline ends. The CDR3 sequence is 15 residues long. CDR1 is SGHRS, CDR2 YFSETQ, per germline. The CDR3 reads CASSLYRGSTDTQYF. In DNA form, the CDR3 reads TGCGCCAGCAGCTTGTATAGGGGGTCGACAGATACGCAGTATTTT.

J is TRBJ1-1 and V is TRBV27, with a weak D call TRBD1 (5 bases). Looked up from germline, CDR1 is MNHEY and CDR2 is SMNVEV (reference sequence). The CDR3 contains 15 residues. V was pared by 1 base and J by 7 bases, with 16 bases between. The CDR3 region has the DNA TGTGCCAGCAGTTTATACCCCCAGGGACCCCTTGAAGCTTTCTTT. It encodes CASSLYPQGPLEAFF.

This sequence joins TRBV27 and TRBJ1-1, with D possibly being TRBD1 (5 bases). V lost 4 bases and J lost 1, with 13 bases in between. This CDR3 has 15 residues. Germline CDR1 and CDR2: MNHEY and SMNVEV (reference sequence). CDR3 bases: TGTGCCAGCAGTTACCTGGGGCCACCGAACACTGAAGCTTTCTTT. Translation: CASSYLGPPNTEAFF.

The chain has TRBV12-3 or TRBV12-4 and TRBJ1-4; D is possibly TRBD1 (5 bases). The V end lost 1 base, the J end lost 7 bases, and 13 bases lay between the germline ends. CDR3 length equals 15 residues. The DNA of the CDR3 is TGTGCCAGCAGTTTAGGGCAGGGAACGAGTGAAAAACTGTTTTTT. It codes for CASSLGQGTSEKLFF.

This clonotype was recorded at least ten times. The V and J genes are TRBV15 and TRBJ1-1; TRBD1 is a possible D gene (5 bases). V was pared by 5 bases and J by 0 bases, with 13 bases between. CDR3 length: 15 residues. The germline V gene encodes CDR1 LNHNV and CDR2 YYDKDF (reference sequence). The CDR3 sequence: CATSWGGTVNTEAFF. The CDR3 nucleotides read TGTGCCACCAGCTGGGGGGGGACGGTGAACACTGAAGCTTTCTTT.